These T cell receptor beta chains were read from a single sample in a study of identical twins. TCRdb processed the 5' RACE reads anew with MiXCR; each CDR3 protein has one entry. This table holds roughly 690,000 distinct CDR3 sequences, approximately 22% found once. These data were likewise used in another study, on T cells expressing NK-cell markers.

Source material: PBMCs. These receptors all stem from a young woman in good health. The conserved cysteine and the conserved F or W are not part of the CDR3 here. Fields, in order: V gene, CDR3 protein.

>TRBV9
ASSGPRESDTQY
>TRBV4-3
ASSQDRAGGPR
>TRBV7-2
ASSILAGGLGKNIQY
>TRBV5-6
ASSSGGGGITGELF
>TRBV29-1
SHSASGKYNEQF
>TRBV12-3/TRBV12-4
ASRPSTGFREQF
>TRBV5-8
ASSLAPYLGQPQH
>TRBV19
ASSILERRTEAF
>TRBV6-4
ASSDSSRGSYNEQF
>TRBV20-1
SATGSHEQY
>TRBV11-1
ASSLGALSSSYTDTQY
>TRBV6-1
ASSPRKHQPQH
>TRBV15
ATSRDRQGEYGYT
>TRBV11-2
ASSLVGENEQY
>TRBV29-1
SVEGQGYGYT
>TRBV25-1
ASSAPTVYEQY
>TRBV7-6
ASSLRGLAAETQY
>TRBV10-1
ASSDSGTSGLHEQF
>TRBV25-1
ASSDRGGNIQY
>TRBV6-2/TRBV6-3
ATGLVGLYEQY
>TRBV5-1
ASSLGGRNLRETQY
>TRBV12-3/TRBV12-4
ATKWGQGDNSPLH
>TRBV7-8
ASSLSAGDEQY
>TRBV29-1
SVVSLETQY
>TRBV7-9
ASSSGTGNYGYT
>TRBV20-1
SARASGRGPSYEQY
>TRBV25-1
ASSERADHQPQH
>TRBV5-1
ASRTTVGEKLF
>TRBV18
ASSPLSTTRGDTQY
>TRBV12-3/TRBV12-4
ASSFGETRSQH
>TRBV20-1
SARVGIQNRPYTDTQY
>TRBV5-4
ASSLGTTTYEQY
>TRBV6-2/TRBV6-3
ASGTSGSYEQF
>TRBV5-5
ASSLEGDSYEQY
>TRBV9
ASSPPSSWAQY
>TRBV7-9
ATRGEKVNTGELF
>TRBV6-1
ASSEVLAGGAEQF
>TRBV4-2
ASSQDMSGGDRGTQY
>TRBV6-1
ASSEDAGAGQPQH
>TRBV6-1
ASRGQYNTGELF
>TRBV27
ASMRGLAGDTQY